This entry describes one TCR beta chain. Germline assignment: CDR1 MNHEY and CDR2 SVGAGI. The CDR3 covers 15 residues. The V gene lost 0 bases and the J gene lost 4 bases, with 12 bases spanning the gap. As originally analysed: Reference gene primer amplification yielded estimated nucleated cell counts. Assay: immunoSEQ multiplex PCR; the TCRdb copy retains only in-frame clones and omits some. V and J calls plus clone size are reproduced from that table; the DNA served to infer D and trimming. The sample contains around 250,000 clones, approximately 82% of which appear only once. The data stem from a study of blood T cell repertoires in COVID-19. Study background: The origin of the acute and convalescent COVID-19 samples was the United States, Italy and Spain. Sources were T cells, B-cell-depleted T cells, or PBMCs; the material itself was cDNA or gDNA.

Sequencing used peripheral blood. This TCR was sampled from a woman aged 18-35 years with acute or convalescent COVID-19. The chain employs TRBV6-5 and TRBJ1-2; D possibly corresponds to TRBD1 (6 bases). The CDR3 loop reads CASSYSWQGTYGYTF. The CDR3 region has the DNA TGTGCCAGCAGTTACTCTTGGCAGGGGACCTATGGCTACACCTTC.